This TCR beta chain was sequenced for a study of T cells in Graves' hyperthyroidism and ophthalmopathy. The overall study: Peripheral blood was collected at initial diagnosis, before any treatment. Notes on the study in general: Peripheral blood also featured most of the thyroid clonotypes expanded above 0.001.

The length of the CDR3 is 15 residues. Per germline, CDR1 SNHLY and CDR2 FYNNEI. V shed 6 bases and J shed 0 bases, with 12 bases lying between them. This clonotype was detected only a few times. Its antigen remains unidentified. Amplified TCR beta CDR3 regions came from RNA transcripts. The HTBI primer set was used in a first-round RT-PCR of the TCR CDR3. TCRdb used MiXCR to reprocess the multiplex PCR reads, holding one entry per CDR3 protein. The sample shows around 190,000 distinct CDR3 sequences, about a sixth of them seen only once. Exclusions: uncontrolled infection, other autoimmune disease, pregnancy, lactation.

The sequenced sample consisted of blood. This TCR was recovered from a woman in her forties or fifties with Graves' hyperthyroidism. The chain recombines TRBV2 with TRBJ2-4; D perhaps matches TRBD1 (6 bases). CDR3 bases: TGTGCCAGCAGAACGGACAGAGTAGCCAAAAACATTCAGTACTTC. Residues: CASRTDRVAKNIQYF.